The rows below give T cell receptor beta chains drawn from one sample of a study of identical twins. TCRdb itself ran the 5' RACE reads through MiXCR, one entry per CDR3 protein. The table records about 200,000 distinct CDR3 sequences, over 5% of them present only once. The sample was also linked to a second study, of T cells expressing NK-cell markers.

The sample was CD8+ T cells sorted from blood. Receptor source: a woman aged 18-35 years in good health. The CDR3 runs from the conserved cysteine through the conserved F or W. The order of the fields is J gene, V gene, CDR3 protein.

J: TRBJ1-2; V: TRBV25-1; CDR3: CASSDGTVESYGYTF
J: TRBJ2-7; V: TRBV19; CDR3: CASSMTPGQGVDEQYF
J: TRBJ2-7; V: TRBV4-1; CDR3: CASSQEPAGARLSYEQYF
J: TRBJ2-2; V: TRBV12-3/TRBV12-4; CDR3: CASSRDRGTGELFF
J: TRBJ2-1; V: TRBV6-2/TRBV6-3; CDR3: CASSYERGGVYNEQFF
J: TRBJ2-1; V: TRBV19; CDR3: CASSIEGGYGGIF
J: TRBJ2-3; V: TRBV27; CDR3: CASGTGVADTQYF
J: TRBJ1-1; V: TRBV15; CDR3: CATSSYQGNTEAFF
J: TRBJ1-5; V: TRBV12-3/TRBV12-4; CDR3: CASSTQGGGHQPQHF
J: TRBJ1-4; V: TRBV11-2; CDR3: CASSYLGNEKLFF
J: TRBJ2-2; V: TRBV12-3/TRBV12-4; CDR3: CASSFIPRGAGELFF
J: TRBJ2-7; V: TRBV15; CDR3: CATSPWKGSYEQYF
J: TRBJ1-1; V: TRBV20-1; CDR3: CSALGPYGTEAFF
J: TRBJ2-5; V: TRBV6-2/TRBV6-3; CDR3: CASSHGKVYQETQYF
J: TRBJ2-7; V: TRBV6-5; CDR3: CASSYSGGVSSYEQYF
J: TRBJ2-3; V: TRBV6-4; CDR3: CASSDSTSDETDTQYF
J: TRBJ1-1; V: TRBV30; CDR3: CAWNRNTEAFF
J: TRBJ2-7; V: TRBV9; CDR3: CASSSGDSSSYEQYF
J: TRBJ2-3; V: TRBV11-1; CDR3: CASSRDTGVTDTQYF
J: TRBJ1-5; V: TRBV7-9; CDR3: CASSDQDRGPNQPQHF
J: TRBJ2-5; V: TRBV6-5; CDR3: CASSYSGSGYQETQYF
J: TRBJ2-7; V: TRBV9; CDR3: CASSVTDLLTYEQYF
J: TRBJ1-4; V: TRBV10-3; CDR3: CAISETQGPGTNEKLFF
J: TRBJ2-7; V: TRBV5-5; CDR3: CASRAGTVFYEQYF
J: TRBJ1-1; V: TRBV14; CDR3: CASSHTGHPNTEAFF
J: TRBJ2-7; V: TRBV6-2/TRBV6-3; CDR3: CASSYARDNPYEQYF
J: TRBJ2-1; V: TRBV25-1; CDR3: CASRRGRRGRIGEQFF
J: TRBJ2-1; V: TRBV27; CDR3: CASSTSRNRAFF
J: TRBJ1-5; V: TRBV20-1; CDR3: CSASNRQPYSNQPQHF
J: TRBJ2-7; V: TRBV6-2/TRBV6-3; CDR3: CASSNFRTVTTYEQYF
J: TRBJ2-5; V: TRBV5-1; CDR3: CASSPRTPGETQYF
J: TRBJ2-7; V: TRBV10-3; CDR3: CAISDSGESYEQYF
J: TRBJ2-1; V: TRBV30; CDR3: CAWAARANEQFF
J: TRBJ2-1; V: TRBV7-6; CDR3: CASSLGVGLAGGPLRGSYNEQFF
J: TRBJ2-4; V: TRBV20-1; CDR3: CSVDRGNGKNIQYF
J: TRBJ2-4; V: TRBV23-1; CDR3: CASSPPLVIQYF
J: TRBJ2-6; V: TRBV6-2/TRBV6-3; CDR3: CASSPGSGANVLTF